This T cell receptor beta chain is from a study of long-term antiretroviral therapy in people with HIV. The length of the CDR3 is 13 residues. Germline V gives CDR1 MNHEY, CDR2 SVGAGI. Between the trimmed V and J ends, which lost 2 bases and 7 bases, there was a span of 11 bases. This clone was detected only a few times. Run at survey level, the immunoSEQ assay was version v3.0. The protocol was immunoSEQ multiplex PCR, while the TCRdb copy is restricted to in-frame clones and leaves out a portion. Counted here are around 20,000 clones, around 80% occurring once; the ten biggest clones make up approximately 7%.

The rearrangement uses TRBV6-5 and TRBJ1-2; possible D gene TRBD1, 5 bases. The receptor's source is a man aged 45-65 years with HIV. The material was unsorted PBMCs, obtained 2.2 years after starting antiretroviral therapy. CDR3 residues: CASSYAGEGGYTF. DNA of the CDR3: TGTGCCAGCAGTTACGCGGGGGAGGGTGGCTACACCTTC.